This entry lists 27 T cell receptor beta chains sequenced from one sample in a study of human T cells and chemical hapten exposure (dated by TCRdb to the early 2020s). The time point label here, explained by the study, means: patch test 3, about 24 weeks after DPC sensitization. The label giving this sample's treatment or condition can be read as: therapeutic diphenylcyclopropenone sensitization with weekly scalp DPC. Total RNA was isolated from unfractionated whole blood collected in Tempus Blood RNA tubes. Libraries were constructed by RACE. TCRdb names NextSeq 500 as the instrument used. TCRdb redid the processing of the public reads, applying fastp at Q25 and MiXCR, and retained in-frame beta chains. Rows merge per CDR3 protein into single entries with the most common DNA and genes. The sample table holds under 50,000 distinct CDR3 sequences, of which over 7.5% were seen once. Jointly, the top ten make up roughly 27% of the sample.

The starting material was whole blood, obtained in connection with sensitization to the hapten diphenylcyclopropenone (DPC). These receptors all stem from a man aged 50-60 years with alopecia areata. Some clones in this sample may be carry-over from other donors' samples.

The sample holds many counts of this clonotype. A read error may produce the germline difference seen at one junction end. CDR3 coding DNA: TGTGCTAGCAGCTTAAGTAGCGGGTACCAAGAGACCCAGTACTTC. This translates into CASSLSSGYQETQYF. This chain links TRBV7-7 with TRBJ2-5; 7 nucleotides line up with TRBD2. This CDR3 comprises 15 residues. Germline-derived CDR1 and CDR2 are SSHAT and FNYEAQ (reference sequence).

There are a few counts of this clonotype. The DNA for the CDR3 is TGTGCCAGCAGTGCAGGGGGGGACAACTGGTCCAACGTCCTGACTTTC. Its translation: CASSAGGDNWSNVLTF. The chain links TRBV2 to TRBJ2-6; D assignment may be TRBD1 or TRBD2 (7 bases each). This CDR3 has 16 amino acids. The V gene lost 4 bases and the J gene lost 8 bases, with 18 bases spanning the gap. The germline V gene has CDR1 SNHLY and CDR2 FYNNEI.

This clonotype was recorded a few times. CDR3 nucleotides: TGCGCCAGCAGCGGGACAGGGGAGATTCAGCCCCAGCATTTT. This codes for CASSGTGEIQPQHF. The chain recombines TRBV10-2 with TRBJ1-5; 10 bases agree with TRBD1. Trimming at V came to 6 bases and at J to 6 bases, leaving 5 bases not matched to a gene. CDR1 and CDR2 from the germline V gene are WSHSY and SAAADI. The CDR3 has 14 amino acids.

This clonotype was observed a handful of times. The rearrangement uses TRBV29-1 and TRBJ2-5, with a tentative D call TRBD1 (6 bases). The CDR3 is 12 residues long. CDR1 SQVTM and CDR2 ANQGSEA come from the germline V gene. V was pared by 6 bases and J by 1 base, with 9 bases between. The CDR3 is CSVGQIQETQYF. The CDR3 nucleotides are TGCAGCGTCGGACAGATCCAAGAGACCCAGTACTTC.

This clonotype has just a few counts. Here the CDR3 DNA reads TGTGCCAGTTCAGGGGGCGACTACAATGAGCAGTTCTTC. Its protein product is CASSGGDYNEQFF. The V gene is TRBV11-3, the J gene TRBJ2-1; 8 positions match TRBD1. Per germline, CDR1 SGHNT and CDR2 YENEEA. The CDR3 runs 13 residues. The J segment lost 3 bases and the V segment lost 9 bases, leaving 4 bases of the junction unmatched.

This clonotype was seen a few times. The chain joins TRBV20-1 to TRBJ1-6; weak D call: TRBD1 (6 bases). The V and J ends lost 5 bases and 1 base respectively, with 12 bases between them. The CDR3 has 15 amino acids. The germline gives CDR1 DFQATT, CDR2 SNEGSKA (reference sequence). CDR3 residues: CSAPQGSSYNSPLHF. The DNA of the CDR3 is TGCAGTGCTCCACAGGGTAGTTCCTATAATTCACCCCTCCACTTT.

This clonotype came up a few times. The V call is TRBV5-1, the J call TRBJ2-5, with TRBD1 matching over 9 bases. V shed 0 bases, J shed 5 bases, and the junction held 8 bases outside the gene matches. The CDR3 extends over 16 amino acids. Germline V gene sequence: CDR1 SGHRS, CDR2 YFSETQ. In nucleotides, the CDR3 is TGCGCCAGCAGCTTGGGGACAGGGGCTGCACTGGAGACCCAGTACTTC. Encoded protein: CASSLGTGAALETQYF.

The table lists this clonotype with many counts. The chain has TRBV29-1 and TRBJ1-4; 7 bases are a match to TRBD1. Trimming at V came to 5 bases and at J to 6 bases, leaving 3 bases not matched to a gene. Per germline, CDR1 SQVTM and CDR2 ANQGSEA. The CDR3 extends over 12 amino acids. The CDR3 here is CSVSQGDEKLFF. As DNA, the CDR3 is TGCAGCGTTAGTCAGGGGGATGAAAAACTGTTTTTT.

This clonotype has ten or more counts. The chain is built from TRBV28 and TRBJ2-1; no firm D call. The V end was cut by 4 bases, the J end by 6 bases, with 13 bases between. Germline V CDR1 and CDR2: MDHEN, SYDVKM. There are 14 residues in the CDR3. CDR3 amino acids: CASSSPFNGNEQFF. CDR3 nucleotide sequence: TGTGCCAGCAGTTCCCCCTTCAACGGCAATGAGCAGTTCTTC.

The table lists this clonotype with many counts. The rearrangement joins TRBV5-4 to TRBJ2-1, with D perhaps matching TRBD1 or TRBD2 (5 bases each). V lost 6 bases to trimming and J lost 4 bases, with 11 bases between them. Germline V gives CDR1 SGHNT, CDR2 YYREEE (reference sequence). The CDR3 covers 13 residues. CDR3 region: CASTRGEYNEQFF. Written as DNA, the CDR3 is TGTGCCAGCACCCGAGGGGAATACAATGAGCAGTTCTTC.

This clonotype was picked up many times. Because the CDR3's place on the DNA is in doubt, the DNA is left out and the CDR3 is given as listed by TCRdb. The chain couples TRBV19 to TRBJ2-2. Germline V gene data show CDR1 as LNHDA and CDR2 as SQIVND (reference sequence). The length of the CDR3 is 14 amino acids, counting both ends. CDR3 amino acids: CASSRDRTPGSCFF.

This clonotype was seen only a few times. The chain combines TRBV7-9 with TRBJ1-1; no firm D call. Germline CDR1 and CDR2: SEHNR and FQNEAQ (reference sequence). V dropped 4 bases and J dropped 7 bases, with 7 bases sitting between them. The CDR3 totals 11 residues. The CDR3 DNA follows: TGTGCCAGCAGCTCAGATCTTGAAGCTTTCTTT. As protein: CASSSDLEAFF.

A few counts support this clonotype. V gene TRBV6-1 combines with J gene TRBJ2-3; the D gene is possibly TRBD2 (5 bases). CDR3 length: 13 residues. Trimming took off 3 bases at V and 8 bases at J, with 12 bases between the two ends. CDR1 is MNHNS, CDR2 SASEGT, per germline. CDR3 DNA: TGTGCCAGCAGTGACGGAGGAGCATCTACGCAGTATTTT. Protein sequence: CASSDGGASTQYF.

This clonotype was recorded many times. V gene TRBV20-1 combines with J gene TRBJ2-1, with 7 bases that match TRBD2. The CDR3 has 16 amino acids. CDR1 DFQATT and CDR2 SNEGSKA come from the germline V gene (reference sequence). With V trimmed by 0 bases and J by 3 bases, 8 bases remained unmatched. CDR3 amino acids: CSARDPSSGDYNEQFF. The CDR3 coding sequence is TGCAGTGCTAGAGACCCCTCTAGCGGAGACTACAATGAGCAGTTCTTC.

Note on this clonotype: The conserved phenylalanine or tryptophan is not found at the CDR3 terminus, so this likely reflects a read error. V and J are TRBV29-1 and TRBJ2-7, with a weak D call TRBD2 (5 bases). The V gene's germline CDR1 is SQVTM and CDR2 ANQGSEA. V was cut by 6 bases and J by 2 bases, with 14 bases left in between. CDR3 length: 13 residues. CDR3 bases: TGCAGCGTCGGGGTACAGCAAACCTACGAGCAGTACTCC. It specifies CSVGVQQTYEQYS.

This clonotype has ten or more counts. This chain joins TRBV10-3 and TRBJ1-1, with TRBD1 identical over 8 bases. The CDR3 loop spans 15 amino acids. V was clipped by 3 bases and J by 8 bases; unmatched bases: 11. In germline, CDR1 is ENHRY, CDR2 SYGVKD. DNA for the CDR3: TGTGCCATCAGTGATGGGACGGGACAGGAACTCGAAGCTTTCTTT. This codes for CAISDGTGQELEAFF.

This clonotype was seen at least ten times. The chain carries TRBV29-1 and TRBJ2-3; 8 bases map to TRBD1. This CDR3 spans 13 amino acids. V shed 4 bases and J 5 bases; nucleotides not matched to a gene: 5. Germline V gene data show CDR1 as SQVTM and CDR2 as ANQGSEA. CDR3 DNA sequence: TGCAGCGTTGTCCAGGGGGCGCGAGATACGCAGTATTTT. Protein product: CSVVQGARDTQYF.

This clonotype was seen repeatedly, ten times or more. This chain connects TRBV7-9 to TRBJ2-2; TRBD2 aligns across 14 bases. V was clipped by 5 bases and J by 4 bases; unmatched bases: 3. The CDR3 covers 16 residues. Germline assignment: CDR1 SEHNR and CDR2 FQNEAQ (reference sequence). CDR3 coding DNA: TGTGCCAGCAGCGGGACTAGCGGGAGCAGCACCGGGGAGCTGTTTTTT. It encodes CASSGTSGSSTGELFF.

This clonotype was observed many times. This chain uses TRBV28 with TRBJ1-6; TRBD1 aligns across 10 bases. Germline V gene data show CDR1 as MDHEN and CDR2 as SYDVKM. This CDR3 comprises 15 residues. After removal of 5 bases from V and 6 bases from J, the junction contained 4 bases not matched to a gene. CDR3 nucleotide sequence: TGTGCCAGCAGTCAGGGGACAGGGGTTAATTCACCCCTCCACTTT. Its protein product is CASSQGTGVNSPLHF.

This clonotype was seen at least ten times. The chain's CDR3 is CSVGTGTSTDTQYF. CDR3 sequence (DNA): TGCAGCGTTGGGACAGGGACTAGCACAGATACGCAGTATTTT. The chain is built from TRBV29-1 and TRBJ2-3, with TRBD1 matching 8 bases. Per germline, CDR1 SQVTM and CDR2 ANQGSEA. This CDR3 is built from 14 residues. V trimming: 4 bases; J trimming: 0 bases; junction bases outside the gene matches: 3.

In this sample, this clonotype turned up many times. The rearrangement links TRBV29-1 to TRBJ2-3; D not resolved. Germline V gives CDR1 SQVTM, CDR2 ANQGSEA. CDR3 length equals 13 residues. The V end lost 5 bases, the J end lost 0 bases, and 9 bases lay between the germline ends. DNA of the CDR3: TGCAGCGTTTCGGCTAGAAGCACAGATACGCAGTATTTT. It is translated as CSVSARSTDTQYF.

This clonotype has more than one count but fewer than ten. The chain employs TRBV18 and TRBJ2-5; D gene unclear. The CDR3 covers 14 residues. The germline CDR1 and CDR2 sequences are KGHSH and LQKENI. Trimming shortened V by 2 bases and J by 4 bases, and 11 bases separated the two germline ends. This CDR3 reads CASSPTNPRETQYF. DNA of the CDR3: TGTGCCAGCTCACCAACTAACCCGAGAGAGACCCAGTACTTC.

CDR3 sequence (DNA): TGTGCCAGCAGTTCCCCCGACAGGGGCTACGAGCAGTACTTC. This encodes CASSSPDRGYEQYF. This rearrangement joins TRBV28 to TRBJ2-7, with 8 bases aligning to TRBD1. With V trimmed by 4 bases and J by 3 bases, 5 bases remained unmatched. The CDR3 is 14 residues long. Germline assignment: CDR1 MDHEN and CDR2 SYDVKM.

This clonotype was recorded many times. This chain uses TRBV7-6 with TRBJ2-3; no clear D. This CDR3 comprises 13 residues. The V gene lost 5 bases and the J gene lost 2 bases, with 8 bases spanning the gap. From germline, CDR1 is SGHVS and CDR2 FNYEAQ. CDR3 in amino acids: CASSLHPTDTQYF. For the CDR3, the DNA is TGTGCCAGCAGCCTCCACCCCACAGATACGCAGTATTTT.

This chain joins TRBV29-1 and TRBJ2-7, with TRBD1 matching over 7 bases. Germline V gene data show CDR1 as SQVTM and CDR2 as ANQGSEA. This CDR3 has 14 amino acids. Trimming at V came to 8 bases and at J to 3 bases, leaving 13 bases not matched to a gene. The CDR3 loop is CSPYTGTEGYEQYF. The CDR3 DNA is TGCAGCCCATACACCGGGACAGAGGGCTACGAGCAGTACTTC.

This clonotype was seen at least ten times. V gene TRBV27 combines with J gene TRBJ2-1; D possibly corresponds to TRBD2 (6 bases). Trimming shortened V by 3 bases and J by 6 bases, and 18 bases separated the two germline ends. The V gene's germline CDR1 is MNHEY and CDR2 SMNVEV (reference sequence). The CDR3 is 16 amino acids. The CDR3, as DNA: TGTGCCAGCAGTTTCCTTCGGGGGAGCGGAGGCAATGAGCAGTTCTTC. Its protein is CASSFLRGSGGNEQFF.

The chain couples TRBV7-2 to TRBJ2-1; D is tentatively TRBD1 or TRBD2 (5 bases each). The CDR3 totals 15 residues. Trimming stripped 1 base from V and 4 bases from J, with 11 bases between. Germline V gives CDR1 SGHTA, CDR2 FQGNSA. The CDR3 region is CASSLEWGSYNEQFF. CDR3 nucleotide sequence: TGTGCCAGCAGCTTAGAGTGGGGGTCTTACAATGAGCAGTTCTTC.